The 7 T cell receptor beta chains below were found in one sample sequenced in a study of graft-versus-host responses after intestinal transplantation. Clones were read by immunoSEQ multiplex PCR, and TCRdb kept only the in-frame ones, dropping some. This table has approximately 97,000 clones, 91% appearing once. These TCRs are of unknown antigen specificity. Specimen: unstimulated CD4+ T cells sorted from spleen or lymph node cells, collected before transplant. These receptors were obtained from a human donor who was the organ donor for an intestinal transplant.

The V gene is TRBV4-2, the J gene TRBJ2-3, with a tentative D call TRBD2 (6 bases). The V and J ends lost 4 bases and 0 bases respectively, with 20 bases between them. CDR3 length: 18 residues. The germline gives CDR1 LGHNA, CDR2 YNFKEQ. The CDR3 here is CASSRTWDFGTSTDTQYF. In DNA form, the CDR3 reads TGTGCCAGCAGCCGGACTTGGGACTTCGGAACTAGCACAGATACGCAGTATTTT.

The CDR3 sequence is CASNLAAKGSYEQYF. The CDR3 DNA reads TGTGCCAGCAATCTCGCAGCGAAAGGCTCCTACGAGCAGTACTTC. This chain connects TRBV28 to TRBJ2-7; D gene uncertain. Germline CDR1 is MDHEN and CDR2 is SYDVKM. The length of the CDR3 is 15 residues. Trimming removed 7 bases at V and 0 bases at J, with 16 bases between.

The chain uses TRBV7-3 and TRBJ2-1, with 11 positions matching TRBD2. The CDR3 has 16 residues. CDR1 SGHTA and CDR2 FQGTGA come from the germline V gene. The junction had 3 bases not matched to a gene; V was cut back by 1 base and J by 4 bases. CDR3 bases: TGTGCCAGCAGCTTAAATCTAGCGGGGGGTTACAATGAGCAGTTCTTC. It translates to CASSLNLAGGYNEQFF.

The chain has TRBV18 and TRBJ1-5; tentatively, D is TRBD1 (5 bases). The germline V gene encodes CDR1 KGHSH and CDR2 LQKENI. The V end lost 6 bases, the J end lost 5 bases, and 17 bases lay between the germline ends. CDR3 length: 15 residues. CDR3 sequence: CASSGGGNIDQPQHF. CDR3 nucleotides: TGTGCCAGCTCGGGGGGGGGAAATATCGATCAGCCCCAGCATTTT.

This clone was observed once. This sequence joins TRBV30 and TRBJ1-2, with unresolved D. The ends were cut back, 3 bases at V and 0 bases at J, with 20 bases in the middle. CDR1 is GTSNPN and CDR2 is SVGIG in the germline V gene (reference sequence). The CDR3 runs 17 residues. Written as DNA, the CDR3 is TGTGCCTGGAGCTTCAACCGAGAGACAAGTTCTAACTATGGCTACACCTTC. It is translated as CAWSFNRETSSNYGYTF.

This CDR3 is CASSEERNTEAFF. Here the CDR3 DNA reads TGTGCCAGCAGTGAAGAGAGGAACACTGAAGCTTTCTTT. The J gene is TRBJ1-1, the V gene TRBV2; D is undetermined. Germline CDR1 SNHLY, CDR2 FYNNEI. V was clipped by 1 base and J by 1 base, with 4 bases between them. CDR3 length: 13 amino acids.

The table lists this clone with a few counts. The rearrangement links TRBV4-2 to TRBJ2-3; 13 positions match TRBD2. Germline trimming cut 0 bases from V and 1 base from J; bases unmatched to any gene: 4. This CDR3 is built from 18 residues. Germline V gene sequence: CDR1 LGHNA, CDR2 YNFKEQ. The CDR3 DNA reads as TGTGCCAGCAGCCAAGAACTAGCGGGGGGGACACGCACAGATACGCAGTATTTT. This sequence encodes CASSQELAGGTRTDTQYF.